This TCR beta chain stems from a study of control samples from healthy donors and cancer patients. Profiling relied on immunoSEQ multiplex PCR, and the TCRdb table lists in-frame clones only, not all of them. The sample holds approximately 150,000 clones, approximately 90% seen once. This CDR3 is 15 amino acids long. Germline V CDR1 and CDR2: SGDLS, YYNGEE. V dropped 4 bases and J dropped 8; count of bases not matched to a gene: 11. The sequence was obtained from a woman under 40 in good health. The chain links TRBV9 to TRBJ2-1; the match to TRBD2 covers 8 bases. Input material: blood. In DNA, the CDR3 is TGTGCCAGCAGCCCGGGGGTTAGCGGGATGGATGAGCAGTTCTTC. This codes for CASSPGVSGMDEQFF.